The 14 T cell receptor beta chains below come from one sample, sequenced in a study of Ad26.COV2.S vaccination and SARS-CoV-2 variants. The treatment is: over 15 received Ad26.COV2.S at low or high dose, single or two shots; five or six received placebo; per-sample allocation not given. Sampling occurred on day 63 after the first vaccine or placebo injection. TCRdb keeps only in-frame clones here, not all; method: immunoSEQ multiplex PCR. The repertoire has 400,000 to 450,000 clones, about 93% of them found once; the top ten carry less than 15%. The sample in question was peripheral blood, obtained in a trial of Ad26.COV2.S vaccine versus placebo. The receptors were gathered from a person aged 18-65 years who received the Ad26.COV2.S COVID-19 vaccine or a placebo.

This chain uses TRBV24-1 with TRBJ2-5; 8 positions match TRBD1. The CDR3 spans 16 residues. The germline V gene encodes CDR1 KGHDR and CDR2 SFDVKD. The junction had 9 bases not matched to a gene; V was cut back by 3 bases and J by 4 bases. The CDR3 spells CATSDLVRGRGETQYF. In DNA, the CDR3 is TGTGCCACCAGTGATCTGGTCAGGGGGCGGGGAGAGACCCAGTACTTC.

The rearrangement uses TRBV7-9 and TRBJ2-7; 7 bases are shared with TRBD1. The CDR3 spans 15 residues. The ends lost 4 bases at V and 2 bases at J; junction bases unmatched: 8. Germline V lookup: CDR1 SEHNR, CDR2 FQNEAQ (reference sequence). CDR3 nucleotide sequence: TGTGCCAGCAGCTCCAGACAGGGCCGGACCTACGAGCAGTACTTC. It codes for CASSSRQGRTYEQYF.

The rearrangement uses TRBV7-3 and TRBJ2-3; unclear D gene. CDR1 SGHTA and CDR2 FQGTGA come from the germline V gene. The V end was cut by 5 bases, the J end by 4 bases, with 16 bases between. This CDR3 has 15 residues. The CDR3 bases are TGTGCCAGCAGCATGGACGATCTCCCCCCAGATACGCAGTATTTT. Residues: CASSMDDLPPDTQYF.

CDR3 sequence: CAWSVNEQFF. In DNA, the CDR3 is TGTGCCTGGAGTGTAAATGAGCAGTTCTTC. The chain recombines TRBV30 with TRBJ2-1, with D unclear. Germline CDR1 GTSNPN, CDR2 SVGIG (reference sequence). Trimming left V 0 bases short and J 7 bases short, with 1 base between. CDR3 size: 10 residues. Drawing the rest from reference TRBV30 and TRBJ2-1, the complete variable domain is SQTIHQWPATLVQPVGSPLSLECTVEGTSNPNLYWYRQAAGRGLQLLFYSVGIGQISSEVPQNLSASRPQDRQFILSSKKLLLSDSGFYLCAWSVNEQFFGPGTRLTVL.

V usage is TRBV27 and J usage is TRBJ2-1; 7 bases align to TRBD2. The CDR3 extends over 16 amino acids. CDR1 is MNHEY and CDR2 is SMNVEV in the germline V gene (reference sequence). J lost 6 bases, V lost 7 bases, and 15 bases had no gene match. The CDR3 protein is CASNNLAGLLSNEQFF. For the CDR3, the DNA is TGTGCCAGCAACAACTTAGCGGGCCTACTGTCCAATGAGCAGTTCTTC.

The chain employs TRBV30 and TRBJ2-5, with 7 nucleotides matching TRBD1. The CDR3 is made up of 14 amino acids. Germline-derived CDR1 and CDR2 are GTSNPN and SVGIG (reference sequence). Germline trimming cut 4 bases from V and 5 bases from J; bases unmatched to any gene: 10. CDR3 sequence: CAWNRGRGWETQYF. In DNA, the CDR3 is TGTGCCTGGAACAGGGGTCGGGGCTGGGAGACCCAGTACTTC.

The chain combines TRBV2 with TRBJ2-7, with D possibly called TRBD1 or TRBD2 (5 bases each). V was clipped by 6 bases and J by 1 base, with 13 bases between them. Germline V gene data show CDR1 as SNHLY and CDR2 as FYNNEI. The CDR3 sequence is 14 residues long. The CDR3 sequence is CASRGTSTSYEQYF. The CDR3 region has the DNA TGTGCCAGCAGGGGGACCAGCACATCCTACGAGCAGTACTTC.

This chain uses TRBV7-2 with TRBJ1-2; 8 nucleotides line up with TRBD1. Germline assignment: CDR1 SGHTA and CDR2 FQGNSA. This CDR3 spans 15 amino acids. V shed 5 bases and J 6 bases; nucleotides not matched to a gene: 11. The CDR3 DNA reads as TGTGCCAGCAGCGCCTGGACAGGGAATTTTAATGGCTACACCTTC. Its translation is CASSAWTGNFNGYTF.

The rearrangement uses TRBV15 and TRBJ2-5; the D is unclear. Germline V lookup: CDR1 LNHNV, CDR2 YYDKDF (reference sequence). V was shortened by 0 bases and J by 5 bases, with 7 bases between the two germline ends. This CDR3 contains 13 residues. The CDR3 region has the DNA TGTGCCACCAGCAGAGATCTGGGGGAGACCCAGTACTTC. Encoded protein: CATSRDLGETQYF.

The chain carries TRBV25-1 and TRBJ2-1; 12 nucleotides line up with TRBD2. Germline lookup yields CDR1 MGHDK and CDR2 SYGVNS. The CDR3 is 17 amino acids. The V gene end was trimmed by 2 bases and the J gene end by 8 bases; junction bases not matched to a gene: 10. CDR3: CASSEPPTGLAGDEQFF. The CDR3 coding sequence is TGTGCCAGCAGTGAACCCCCAACGGGACTAGCGGGTGATGAGCAGTTCTTC.

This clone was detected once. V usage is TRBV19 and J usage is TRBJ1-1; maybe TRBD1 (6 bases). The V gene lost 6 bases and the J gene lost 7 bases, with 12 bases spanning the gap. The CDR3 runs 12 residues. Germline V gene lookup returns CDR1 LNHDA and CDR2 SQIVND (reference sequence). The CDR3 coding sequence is TGTGCCAGTAGCGGAACAGGGTTTGAAGCTTTCTTT. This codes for CASSGTGFEAFF.

The CDR3 DNA is TGCGCCAGCAGCTTGGATGTGACAGGGGGCTACGAGCAGTACTTC. It codes for CASSLDVTGGYEQYF. The gene calls are TRBV5-1 and TRBJ2-7; 9 nucleotides match TRBD1. J gave up 3 bases and V 0 bases, and 4 bases lay outside the gene matches. Germline V gene sequence: CDR1 SGHRS, CDR2 YFSETQ. This CDR3 comprises 15 residues.

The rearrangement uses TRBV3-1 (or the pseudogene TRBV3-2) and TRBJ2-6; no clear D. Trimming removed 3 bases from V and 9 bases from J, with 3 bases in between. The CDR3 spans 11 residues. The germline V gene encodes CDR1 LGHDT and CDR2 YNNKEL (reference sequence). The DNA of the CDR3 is TGTGCCAGCAGCCATATCAACGTCCTGACTTTC. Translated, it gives CASSHINVLTF.

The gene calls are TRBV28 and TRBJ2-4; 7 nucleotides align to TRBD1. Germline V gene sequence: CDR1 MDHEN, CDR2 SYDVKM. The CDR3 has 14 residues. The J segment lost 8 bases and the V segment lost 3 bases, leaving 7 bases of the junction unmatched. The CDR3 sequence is CASSFDRVLDIQYF. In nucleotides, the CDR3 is TGTGCCAGCAGTTTCGACAGGGTTCTGGACATTCAGTACTTC.